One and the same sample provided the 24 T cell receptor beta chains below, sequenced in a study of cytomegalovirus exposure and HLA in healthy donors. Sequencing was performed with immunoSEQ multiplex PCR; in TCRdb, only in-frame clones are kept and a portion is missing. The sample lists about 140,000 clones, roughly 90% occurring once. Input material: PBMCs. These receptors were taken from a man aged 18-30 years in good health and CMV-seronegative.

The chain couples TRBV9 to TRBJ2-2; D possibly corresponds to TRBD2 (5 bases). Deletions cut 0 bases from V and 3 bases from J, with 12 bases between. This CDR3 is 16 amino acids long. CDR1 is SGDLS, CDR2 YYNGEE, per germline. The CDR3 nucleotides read TGTGCCAGCAGCGTAGCGACTACGACGGACACCGGGGAGCTGTTTTTT. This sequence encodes CASSVATTTDTGELFF. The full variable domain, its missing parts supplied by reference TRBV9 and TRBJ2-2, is DSGVTQTPKHLITATGQRVTLRCSPRSGDLSVYWYQQSLDQGLQFLIQYYNGEERAKGNILERFSAQQFPDLHSELNLSSLELGDSALYFCASSVATTTDTGELFFGEGSRLTVL.

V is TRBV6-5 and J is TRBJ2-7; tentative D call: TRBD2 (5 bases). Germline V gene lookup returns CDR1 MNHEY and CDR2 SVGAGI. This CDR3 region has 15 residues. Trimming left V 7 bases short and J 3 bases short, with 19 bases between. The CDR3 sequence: CASTQDGERSYEQYF. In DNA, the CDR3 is TGTGCCAGCACCCAAGATGGGGAGCGGAGCTACGAGCAGTACTTC.

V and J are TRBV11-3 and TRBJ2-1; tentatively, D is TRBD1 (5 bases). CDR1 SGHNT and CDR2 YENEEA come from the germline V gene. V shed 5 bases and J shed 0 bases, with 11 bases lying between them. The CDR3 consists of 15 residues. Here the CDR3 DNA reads TGTGCCAGCAGCGACCGACAGAGCTCCTACAATGAGCAGTTCTTC. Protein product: CASSDRQSSYNEQFF.

The CDR3 DNA is TGTGCCAGCAGGCCACGTGCGGGTGAAAAACTGTTTTTT. This sequence encodes CASRPRAGEKLFF. The chain links TRBV6-5 to TRBJ1-4; D uncertain. V was cut by 6 bases and J by 7 bases, with 12 bases left in between. The CDR3 is made up of 13 amino acids. CDR1 and CDR2 from the germline V gene are MNHEY and SVGAGI.

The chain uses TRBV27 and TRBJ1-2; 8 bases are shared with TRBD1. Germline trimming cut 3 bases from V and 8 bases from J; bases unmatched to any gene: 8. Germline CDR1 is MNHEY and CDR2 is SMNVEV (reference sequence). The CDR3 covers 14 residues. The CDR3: CASSFQQGAYGYTF. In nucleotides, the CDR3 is TGTGCCAGCAGTTTTCAGCAGGGGGCCTACGGCTACACCTTC.

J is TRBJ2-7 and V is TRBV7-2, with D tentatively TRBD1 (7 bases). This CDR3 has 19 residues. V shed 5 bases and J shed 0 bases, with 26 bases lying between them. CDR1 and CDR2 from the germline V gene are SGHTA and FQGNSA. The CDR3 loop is CASSNRQAGNRDSSYEQYF. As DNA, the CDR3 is TGTGCCAGCAGCAATAGGCAGGCGGGGAACCGGGACAGCTCCTACGAGCAGTACTTC. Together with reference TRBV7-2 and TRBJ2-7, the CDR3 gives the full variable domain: GAGVSQSPSNKVTEKGKDVELRCDPISGHTALYWYRQSLGQGLEFLIYFQGNSAPDKSGLPSDRFSAERTGGSVSTLTIQRTQQEDSAVYLCASSNRQAGNRDSSYEQYFGPGTRLTVT.

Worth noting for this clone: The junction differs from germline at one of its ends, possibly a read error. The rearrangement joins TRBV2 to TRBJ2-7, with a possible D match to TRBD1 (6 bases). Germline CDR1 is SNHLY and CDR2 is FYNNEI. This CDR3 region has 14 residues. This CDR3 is CATSSGTLSYEQYF. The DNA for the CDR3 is TGTGCCACCAGTTCCGGGACACTCTCCTACGAGCAGTACTTC.

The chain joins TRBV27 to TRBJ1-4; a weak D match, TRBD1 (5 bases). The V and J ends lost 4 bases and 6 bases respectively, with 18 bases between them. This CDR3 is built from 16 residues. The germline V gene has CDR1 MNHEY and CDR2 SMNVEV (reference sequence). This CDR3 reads CASSSKGGTGDEKLFF. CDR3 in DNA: TGTGCCAGCAGTTCAAAGGGTGGGACGGGAGATGAAAAACTGTTTTTT. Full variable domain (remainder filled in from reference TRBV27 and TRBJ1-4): EAQVTQNPRYLITVTGKKLTVTCSQNMNHEYMSWYRQDPGLGLRQIYYSMNVEVTDKGDVPEGYKVSRKEKRNFPLILESPSPNQTSLYFCASSSKGGTGDEKLFFGSGTQLSVL.

The CDR3 loop reads CASSLGARDEQYF. CDR3 coding DNA: TGTGCCAGCAGCTTGGGGGCCAGGGACGAGCAGTACTTC. This chain links TRBV5-4 with TRBJ2-7, with D tentatively TRBD1 (5 bases). V was trimmed by 0 bases and J by 5 bases, leaving 9 bases between them. CDR3 length: 13 residues. Germline V gene lookup returns CDR1 SGHNT and CDR2 YYREEE (reference sequence).

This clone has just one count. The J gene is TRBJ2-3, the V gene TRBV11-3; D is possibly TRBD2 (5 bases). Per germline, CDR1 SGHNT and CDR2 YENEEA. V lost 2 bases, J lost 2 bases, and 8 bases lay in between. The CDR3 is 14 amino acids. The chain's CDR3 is CASSLRGSTDTQYF. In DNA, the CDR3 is TGTGCCAGCAGCTTACGGGGTTCCACAGATACGCAGTATTTT.

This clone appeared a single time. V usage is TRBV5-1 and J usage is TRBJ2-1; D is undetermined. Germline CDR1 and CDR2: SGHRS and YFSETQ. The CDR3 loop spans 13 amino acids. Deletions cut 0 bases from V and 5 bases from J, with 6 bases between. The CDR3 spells CASSLVADNEQFF. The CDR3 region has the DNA TGCGCCAGCAGCTTGGTAGCAGACAATGAGCAGTTCTTC.

Here the CDR3 DNA reads TGTGCCAGCAGCTTTATGGGGGAGGGACTACTACGCGAGCAGTACTTC. Its protein product is CASSFMGEGLLREQYF. The chain couples TRBV7-8 to TRBJ2-7, with 7 positions matching TRBD2. The CDR3 loop spans 16 amino acids. Per germline, CDR1 SGHVS and CDR2 FQNEAQ. Trimming removed 3 bases from V and 6 bases from J; junction bases left unmatched: 14.

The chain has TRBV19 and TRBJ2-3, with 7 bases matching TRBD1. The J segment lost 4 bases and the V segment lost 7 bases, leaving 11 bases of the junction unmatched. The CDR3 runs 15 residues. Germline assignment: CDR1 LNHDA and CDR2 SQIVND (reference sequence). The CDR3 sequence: CASTNRGIRADTQYF. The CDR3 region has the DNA TGTGCCAGTACCAACAGGGGAATTCGGGCAGATACGCAGTATTTT.

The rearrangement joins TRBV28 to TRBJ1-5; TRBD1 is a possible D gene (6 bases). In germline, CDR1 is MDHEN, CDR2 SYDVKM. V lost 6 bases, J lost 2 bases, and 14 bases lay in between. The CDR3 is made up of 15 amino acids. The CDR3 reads CASRRTSGGNQPQHF. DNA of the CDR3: TGTGCCAGCAGGCGGACATCAGGGGGCAATCAGCCCCAGCATTTT.

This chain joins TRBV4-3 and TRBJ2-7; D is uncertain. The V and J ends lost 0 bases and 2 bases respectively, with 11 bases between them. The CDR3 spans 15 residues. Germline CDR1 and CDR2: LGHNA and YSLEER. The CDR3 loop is CASSQDTGWTYEQYF. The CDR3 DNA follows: TGCGCCAGCAGCCAAGATACGGGTTGGACCTACGAGCAGTACTTC.

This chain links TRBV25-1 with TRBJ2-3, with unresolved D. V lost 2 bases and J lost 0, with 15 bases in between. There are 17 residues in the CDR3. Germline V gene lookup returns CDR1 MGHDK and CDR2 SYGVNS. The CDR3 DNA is TGTGCCAGCAGTGAAGAAAAGCTACCCGAGAGCACAGATACGCAGTATTTT. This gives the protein CASSEEKLPESTDTQYF. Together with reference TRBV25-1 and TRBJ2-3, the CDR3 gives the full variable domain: EADIYQTPRYLVIGTGKKITLECSQTMGHDKMYWYQQDPGMELHLIHYSYGVNSTEKGDLSSESTVSRIRTEHFPLTLESARPSHTSQYLCASSEEKLPESTDTQYFGPGTRLTVL.

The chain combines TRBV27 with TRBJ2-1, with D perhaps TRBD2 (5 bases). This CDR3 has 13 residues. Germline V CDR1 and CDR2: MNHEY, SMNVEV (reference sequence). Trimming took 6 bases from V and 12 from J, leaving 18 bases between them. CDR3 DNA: TGTGCCAGCAGCTTAGGTGGGAGCTTTGGGCAGTTCTTC. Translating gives CASSLGGSFGQFF.

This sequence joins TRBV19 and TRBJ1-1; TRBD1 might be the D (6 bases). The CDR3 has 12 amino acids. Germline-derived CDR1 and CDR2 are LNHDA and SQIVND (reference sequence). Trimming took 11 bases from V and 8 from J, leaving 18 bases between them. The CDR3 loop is CAGTGLTGEAFF. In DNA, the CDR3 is TGTGCCGGAACAGGGCTAACCGGGGAAGCTTTCTTT. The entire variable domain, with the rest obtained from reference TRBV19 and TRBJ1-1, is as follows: DGGITQSPKYLFRKEGQNVTLSCEQNLNHDAMYWYRQDPGQGLRLIYYSQIVNDFQKGDIAEGYSVSREKKESFPLTVTSAQKNPTAFYLCAGTGLTGEAFFGQGTRLTVV.

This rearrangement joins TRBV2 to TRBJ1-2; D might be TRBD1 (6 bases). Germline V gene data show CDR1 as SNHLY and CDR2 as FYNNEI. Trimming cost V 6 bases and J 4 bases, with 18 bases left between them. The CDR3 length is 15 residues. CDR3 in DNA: TGTGCCAGCAGGGGAACCGGGACAATTAGCTATGGCTACACCTTC. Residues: CASRGTGTISYGYTF. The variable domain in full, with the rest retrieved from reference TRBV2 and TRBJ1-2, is EPEVTQTPSHQVTQMGQEVILRCVPISNHLYFYWYRQILGQKVEFLVSFYNNEISEKSEIFDDQFSVERPDGSNFTLKIRSTKLEDSAMYFCASRGTGTISYGYTFGSGTRLTVV.

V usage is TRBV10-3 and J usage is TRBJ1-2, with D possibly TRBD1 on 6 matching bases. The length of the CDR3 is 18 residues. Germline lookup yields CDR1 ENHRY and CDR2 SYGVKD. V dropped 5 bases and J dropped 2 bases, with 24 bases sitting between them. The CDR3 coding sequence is TGTGCCATCAGTCCCTGGCGGGGGGCCCCGAGGCCCAACTATGGCTACACCTTC. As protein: CAISPWRGAPRPNYGYTF.

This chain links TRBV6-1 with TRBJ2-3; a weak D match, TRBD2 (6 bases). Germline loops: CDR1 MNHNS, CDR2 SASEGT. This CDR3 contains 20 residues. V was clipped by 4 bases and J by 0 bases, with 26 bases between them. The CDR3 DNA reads TGTGCCAGCAGTGGTCGGTTCTCCGAGGCGGGCGGGGCGAGCACAGATACGCAGTATTTT. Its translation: CASSGRFSEAGGASTDTQYF.

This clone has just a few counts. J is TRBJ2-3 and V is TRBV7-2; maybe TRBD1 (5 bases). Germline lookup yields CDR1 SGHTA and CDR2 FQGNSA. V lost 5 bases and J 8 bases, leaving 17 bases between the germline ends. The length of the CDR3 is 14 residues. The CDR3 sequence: CASSRSRASGTQYF. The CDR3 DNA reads TGTGCCAGCAGCCGAAGCAGGGCATCGGGTACGCAGTATTTT.

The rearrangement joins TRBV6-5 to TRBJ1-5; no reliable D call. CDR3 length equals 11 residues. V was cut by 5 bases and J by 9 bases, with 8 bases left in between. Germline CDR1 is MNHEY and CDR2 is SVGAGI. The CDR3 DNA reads TGTGCCAGCAGTACCGGGTGGCCCCAGCATTTT. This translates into CASSTGWPQHF.

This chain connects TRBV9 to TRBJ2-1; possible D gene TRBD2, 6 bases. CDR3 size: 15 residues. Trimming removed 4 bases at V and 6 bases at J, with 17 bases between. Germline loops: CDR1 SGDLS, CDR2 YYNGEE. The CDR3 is CASSPTGTRGNEQFF. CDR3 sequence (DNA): TGTGCCAGCAGCCCCACCGGGACTCGAGGCAATGAGCAGTTCTTC.